This T cell receptor beta chain originates from a study of a mutant IDH1 vaccine in newly diagnosed glioma. As regards this clone: What it binds is unknown.

Clones were sequenced by immunoSEQ multiplex PCR, and TCRdb holds only the in-frame ones, with some missing. The sample shows 45,000 to 50,000 clones, around 90% of them seen only once. As to time point: week 35, safety follow-up. Each dose delivered 300 ug of mutant IDH1 20-mer peptide subcutaneously with imiquimod. The sequences come from PBMCs, collected from a glioma patient whose treatment included an IDH1 peptide vaccine. This sequence originates from a woman in her thirties or forties with glioma.

CDR3 protein: CASSGKEPRTFEAFF. In DNA, the CDR3 is TGTGCCAGCAGTGGAAAGGAGCCCCGAACTTTTGAAGCTTTCTTT. V usage is TRBV27 and J usage is TRBJ1-1; D remains ambiguous. This CDR3 contains 15 residues. Germline assignment: CDR1 MNHEY and CDR2 SMNVEV (reference sequence). V was cut by 5 bases and J by 7 bases, with 20 bases left in between.